This T cell receptor beta chain was sequenced during a study of memory CD4+ T cells and cytomegalovirus serostatus. Across the study: Donors were healthy Belgian adults, 9 or 10 CMV seropositive and under 30 seronegative. Study outcomes and limitations: Of under 200 reported CMV TCRbeta sequences, just over 65 were found in memory CD4+ repertoires.

Single viable CD3+CD4+CD8-CD45RO+ cells were sorted as the memory CD4+ T cells. Serum IgG to CMV pp150, pp28, p38 and p52 defined serostatus. The data were produced by immunoSEQ multiplex PCR, yet TCRdb's version contains in-frame clones alone and is incomplete. Of roughly 60,000 clones in the sample, about three quarters were seen once. In regard to this clone: What it recognizes is unknown.

Looked up from germline, CDR1 is SQVTM and CDR2 is ANQGSEA. The CDR3 is made up of 14 amino acids. Trimming removed 6 bases at V and 3 bases at J, with 15 bases between. V is TRBV29-1 and J is TRBJ1-5; D may be TRBD1 (5 bases). Input material: memory CD4+ T cells from blood. This TCR was recovered from an adult in good health and CMV-seronegative. DNA of the CDR3: TGCAGCGTGAGGGCGACAGACCCCAATCAGCCCCAGCATTTT. Amino acid sequence: CSVRATDPNQPQHF.